This entry lists 4 T cell receptor beta chains sequenced from one sample in a study of T cells and Merkel cell carcinoma outcomes (dated by TCRdb to the early 2020s). The library was built by means of the immunoSEQ multiplex PCR assay. Entries here come from immuneACCESS through TCRdb and include only in-frame sequences with V and J called. Some clones fail to appear in such tables; in the studies checked, an unresolved V gene covers under half of the shortfall, and the cause of the remainder is unknown. This sample comprises under 2,000 clones, 75% to 95% of them detected only once. Over 4% of the sample is in the top ten clones. The sequenced material came from tumor tissue from Merkel cell carcinoma. The receptors here all came from a human donor with Merkel cell carcinoma.

The chain is built from TRBV28 and TRBJ1-4; 8 bases map to TRBD1. V lost 7 bases and J lost 7; bases outside the gene matches: 8. Germline CDR1 is MDHEN and CDR2 is SYDVKM. The length of the CDR3 is 14 residues. The CDR3 here is CASTGQGAGEKLFF. As DNA, the CDR3 is TGTGCCAGCACGGGTCAGGGGGCAGGTGAAAAACTGTTTTTT. Combining the CDR3 with reference TRBV28 and TRBJ1-4 gives the whole variable domain DVKVTQSSRYLVKRTGEKVFLECVQDMDHENMFWYRQDPGLGLRLIYFSYDVKMKEKGDIPEGYSVSREKKERFSLILESASTNQTSMYLCASTGQGAGEKLFFGSGTQLSVL.

The J gene is TRBJ2-3, the V gene TRBV6-1; 8 bases are a match to TRBD2. This CDR3 has 14 amino acids. The V and J ends lost 5 bases and 2 bases, in that order; junction bases with no gene match: 3. CDR1 is MNHNS and CDR2 is SASEGT in the germline V gene. The CDR3 reads CASSLSGDTDTQYF. The DNA of the CDR3 is TGTGCCAGCAGTCTTAGCGGGGACACAGATACGCAGTATTTT.

The V gene is TRBV18, the J gene TRBJ2-5; D is perhaps TRBD1 (6 bases). The V end lost 6 bases, the J end lost 2 bases, and 10 bases lay between the germline ends. The CDR3 consists of 13 residues. CDR1 is KGHSH, CDR2 LQKENI, per germline. The CDR3 bases are TGTGCCAGCTCCCAGGGGTTACAAGAGACCCAGTACTTC. Translation gives CASSQGLQETQYF.

Turning to this clone: One end of the junction varies from germline; a read error may be responsible. The chain joins TRBV6-1 to TRBJ2-1; unclear D gene. This CDR3 spans 14 amino acids. CDR1 and CDR2 from the germline V gene are MNHNS and SASEGT. In nucleotides, the CDR3 is TGTGCTAGCAGCCCGGGTCAAGTCTACAATGAGCAGTTCTTC. Translating it yields CASSPGQVYNEQFF.